This T cell receptor beta chain originates from a study of cytomegalovirus exposure and HLA in healthy donors. Study at large: Early released data had tens of millions of unique TCRs, all coming from HLA-typed donors.

Trimming removed 2 bases at V and 2 bases at J, with 6 bases between. There are 14 residues in the CDR3. The germline gives CDR1 WNHNN, CDR2 SYGVQD (reference sequence). Notes on the study in general: In vitro assays verified that three CMV-associated chains recognized CMV antigens specifically.

Regarding this clone: Its antigen is unknown.

The PCR employed 60 Vbeta primers together with 13 Jbeta primers. Method: immunoSEQ multiplex PCR; TCRdb's copy keeps in-frame clones and lacks some. The sample gives 100,000 to 150,000 clones, around 80% of which show up once; more than 7% is in the top ten. The sequenced sample was PBMCs. V is TRBV10-1 and J is TRBJ2-2, with no clear D. The source of this sequence is a female donor in good health and CMV-seropositive. CDR3 DNA: TGCGCCAGCAGTGAGCAGCGAAACACCGGGGAGCTGTTTTTT. Its protein is CASSEQRNTGELFF.